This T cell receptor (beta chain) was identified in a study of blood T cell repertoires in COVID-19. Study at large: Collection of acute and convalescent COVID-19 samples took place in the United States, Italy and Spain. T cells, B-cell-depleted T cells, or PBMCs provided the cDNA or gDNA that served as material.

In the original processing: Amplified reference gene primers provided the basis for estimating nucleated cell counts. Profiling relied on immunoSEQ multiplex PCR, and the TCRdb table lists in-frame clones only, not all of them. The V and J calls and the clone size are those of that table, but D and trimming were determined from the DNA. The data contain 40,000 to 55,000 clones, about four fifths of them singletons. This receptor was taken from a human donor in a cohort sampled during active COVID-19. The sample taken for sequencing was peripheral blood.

The CDR3 here is CASSLVGGRYGGELFF. The DNA of the CDR3 is TGTGCCAGCAGCTTAGTCGGAGGGCGGTATGGCGGGGAGCTGTTTTTT. V is TRBV11-2 and J is TRBJ2-2; D is possibly TRBD2 (6 bases). The CDR3 consists of 16 residues. The germline V and J ends were trimmed by 1 base and 7 bases, with 16 bases remaining between them. Looked up from germline, CDR1 is SGHAT and CDR2 is FQNNGV.